The 5 T cell receptor beta chains below all came from one sample that was sequenced in a study of Graves' ophthalmopathy and Graves' hyperthyroidism. Amplified TCR beta CDR3 regions were obtained using RNA transcripts as template. The workflow started with a first-round RT-PCR run with HTBI primers and then moved on to a second-round multiplex PCR. TCRdb passed the multiplex PCR reads through MiXCR, listing each CDR3 protein once. The sample holds 300,000 to 400,000 distinct CDR3 sequences; roughly 15% are singletons and the top ten take roughly 2.4%. Sequencing was done on a sample of peripheral blood. All receptors come from an adult woman with stable Graves' hyperthyroidism.

The chain recombines TRBV5-1 with TRBJ2-1; TRBD2 matches at 8 bases. CDR1 SGHRS and CDR2 YFSETQ come from the germline V gene. The CDR3 length is 16 residues. The V and J ends lost 4 bases and 4 bases, in that order; junction bases with no gene match: 10. DNA of the CDR3: TGCGCCAGCAGCATAAGTTTAGCGGGACCATACAATGAGCAGTTCTTC. Translated: CASSISLAGPYNEQFF.

Many counts were recorded for this clonotype. The chain employs TRBV4-1 and TRBJ2-4; 7 positions agree with TRBD1. The junction had 13 bases not matched to a gene; V was cut back by 2 bases and J by 6 bases. The CDR3 is made up of 17 amino acids. Germline V gene sequence: CDR1 MGHRA, CDR2 YSYEKL. CDR3 residues: CASSQPRQGRHRNIQYF. CDR3 nucleotides: TGCGCCAGCAGCCAACCTCGACAGGGTCGTCATCGAAACATTCAGTACTTC.

This clonotype has a count of ten or more. The J gene is TRBJ2-7, the V gene TRBV12-5; 7 nucleotides match TRBD2. This CDR3 comprises 17 residues. Unmatched junction bases numbered 10, after V lost 2 bases and J lost 0 bases. Germline V CDR1 and CDR2: LGHNT, FRNRAP. The CDR3 protein is CASGLPGRGLSSYEQYF. CDR3 DNA: TGTGCTAGTGGTTTGCCTGGGCGGGGACTAAGCTCCTACGAGCAGTACTTC.

This clonotype was counted ten times or more. The chain recombines TRBV20-1 with TRBJ2-7; 7 bases align to TRBD2. Germline V gene data show CDR1 as DFQATT and CDR2 as SNEGSKA (reference sequence). V shed 6 bases and J 2 bases; nucleotides not matched to a gene: 10. CDR3 length: 14 amino acids. The CDR3 protein is CSAPVAGLTYEQYF. In nucleotides, the CDR3 is TGCAGTGCGCCCGTGGCGGGACTAACCTACGAGCAGTACTTC.

This clonotype has at least ten counts. The chain joins TRBV28 to TRBJ1-5; D is unresolved. The V gene lost 2 bases and the J gene lost 11 bases, with 16 bases spanning the gap. Per the germline V gene, CDR1 is MDHEN and CDR2 is SYDVKM. The CDR3 length is 14 residues. The DNA for the CDR3 is TGTGCCAGCAGTTTAGCTATCCGCGTGAGGGCCCAGCATTTT. Residues: CASSLAIRVRAQHF.